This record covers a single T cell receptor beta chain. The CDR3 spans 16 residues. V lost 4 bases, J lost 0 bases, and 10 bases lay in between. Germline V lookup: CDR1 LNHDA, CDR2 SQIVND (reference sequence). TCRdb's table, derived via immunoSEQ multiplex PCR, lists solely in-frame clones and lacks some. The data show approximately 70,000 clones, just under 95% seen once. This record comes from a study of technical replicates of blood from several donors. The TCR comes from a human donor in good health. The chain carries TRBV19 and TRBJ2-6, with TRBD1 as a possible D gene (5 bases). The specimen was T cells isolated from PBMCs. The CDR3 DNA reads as TGTGCCAGTAGTACGACAGTTCTCTCTGGGGCCAACGTCCTGACTTTC. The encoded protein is CASSTTVLSGANVLTF.